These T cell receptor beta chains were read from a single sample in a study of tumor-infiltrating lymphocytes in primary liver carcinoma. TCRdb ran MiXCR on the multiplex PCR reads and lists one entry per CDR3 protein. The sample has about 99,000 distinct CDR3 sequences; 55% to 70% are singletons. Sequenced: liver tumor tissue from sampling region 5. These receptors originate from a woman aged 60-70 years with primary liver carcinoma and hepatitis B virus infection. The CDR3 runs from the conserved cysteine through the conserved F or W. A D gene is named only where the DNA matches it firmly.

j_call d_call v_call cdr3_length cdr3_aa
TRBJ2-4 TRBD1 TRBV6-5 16 CASSQNRDRAPNIQYF
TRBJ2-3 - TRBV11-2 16 CASTDGGRRDTDTRYF
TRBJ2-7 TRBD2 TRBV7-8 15 CASSSTSGVSYVQYF
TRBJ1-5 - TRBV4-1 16 CASSQIGGKSNQLQHF
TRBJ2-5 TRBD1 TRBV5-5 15 CASGFTDRAPGTQYF
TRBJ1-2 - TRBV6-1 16 CASSYSSGRIGYGYTF
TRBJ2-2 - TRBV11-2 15 CASSSLDGQSGELSF
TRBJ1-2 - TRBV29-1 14 CNVGTYDGSNGYTF
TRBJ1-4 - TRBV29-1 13 CSATRTWGEKLFF
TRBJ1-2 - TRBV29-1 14 CSIVGGQKDYGYTF
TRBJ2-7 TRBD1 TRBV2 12 CASQGAAYEQYF
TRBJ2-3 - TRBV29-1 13 CSVDELAADTNYF
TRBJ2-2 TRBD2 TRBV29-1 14 CGVVTSGNTGELFF
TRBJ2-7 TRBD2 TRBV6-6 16 CASSYSGTSATYEQYF
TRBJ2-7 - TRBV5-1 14 CASSSGNLFYEHYF
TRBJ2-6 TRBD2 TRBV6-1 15 CAMSGTSGGANVLTF
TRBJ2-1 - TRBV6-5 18 CASSYSIPRGTTYNEQFF
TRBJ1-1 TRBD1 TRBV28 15 CAGSRWDRENTEAFF
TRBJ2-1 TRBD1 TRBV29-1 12 CSVRTGELLEFF
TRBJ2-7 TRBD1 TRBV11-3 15 CANSPGTGGNYGHYF
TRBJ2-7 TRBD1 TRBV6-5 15 CASSTPRDSHYEKCF
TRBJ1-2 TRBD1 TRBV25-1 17 CASSEGSGTGLNYGYTF
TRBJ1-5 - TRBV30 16 CAWSGNSDASNQPQHF
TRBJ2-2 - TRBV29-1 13 CSITAHSGGELFF
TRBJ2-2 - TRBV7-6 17 CASSLGGGVGNTGELFF
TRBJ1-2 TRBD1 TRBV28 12 CVSSFGDRPYTF
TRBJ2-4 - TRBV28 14 CASLSPIAKNIQYF
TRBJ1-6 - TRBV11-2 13 CTSSFVMDSPLHF
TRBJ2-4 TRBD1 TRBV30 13 CAWDRGAKNIQYF
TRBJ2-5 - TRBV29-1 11 CSVVSLETQYF
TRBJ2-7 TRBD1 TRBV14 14 CTSCRAGTGNEQYF
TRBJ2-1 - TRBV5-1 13 CASTGMVPNEQFF
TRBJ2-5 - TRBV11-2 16 CTSSWGPQTWEETQYF
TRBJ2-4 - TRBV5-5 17 CTSSSLPSASQKNIQYF
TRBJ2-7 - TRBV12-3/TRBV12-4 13 CASGKIQAYAQYF
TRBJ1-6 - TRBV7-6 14 CASSPGQNNSPLHF
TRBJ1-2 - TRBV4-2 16 CTSSQAGAGSNYGYTF
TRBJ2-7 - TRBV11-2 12 CTSSLGKNEQYF
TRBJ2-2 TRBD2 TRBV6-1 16 CARSVERLARGGELFF
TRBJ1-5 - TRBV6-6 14 CARYSTGIGQPQHF
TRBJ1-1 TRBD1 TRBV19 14 CASSVDRDRFQAFF
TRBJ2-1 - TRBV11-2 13 CASSSGLHNEQFF
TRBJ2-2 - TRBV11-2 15 CAGSLTGQNTGELFF
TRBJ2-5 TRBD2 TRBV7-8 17 CACSLYRASGRLETQYF
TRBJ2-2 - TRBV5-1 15 CASSRRDSNAGELFF
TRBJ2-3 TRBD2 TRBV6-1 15 CAGSGTSGSTDTQYF
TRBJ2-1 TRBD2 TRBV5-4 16 CASSLGAGTSNNEQFF
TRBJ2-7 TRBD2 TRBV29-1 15 CSVEDSGRPPCEQYF
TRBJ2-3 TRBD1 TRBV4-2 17 CASSQEGTGSHADTQYF